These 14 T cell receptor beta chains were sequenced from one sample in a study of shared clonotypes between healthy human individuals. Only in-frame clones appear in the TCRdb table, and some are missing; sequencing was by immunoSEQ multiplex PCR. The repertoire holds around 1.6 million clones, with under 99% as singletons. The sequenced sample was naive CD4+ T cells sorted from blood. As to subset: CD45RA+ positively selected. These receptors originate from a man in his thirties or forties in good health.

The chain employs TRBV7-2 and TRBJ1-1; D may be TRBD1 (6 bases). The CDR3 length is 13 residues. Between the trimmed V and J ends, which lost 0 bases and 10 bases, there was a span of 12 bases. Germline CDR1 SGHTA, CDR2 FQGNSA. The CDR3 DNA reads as TGTGCCAGCAGCTTAGCCGGTCAGGGGAGAGCTTTCTTT. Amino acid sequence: CASSLAGQGRAFF.

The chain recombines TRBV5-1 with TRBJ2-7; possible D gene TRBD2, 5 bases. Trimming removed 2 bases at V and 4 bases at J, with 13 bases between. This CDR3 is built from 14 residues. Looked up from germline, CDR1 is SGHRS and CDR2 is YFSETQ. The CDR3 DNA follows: TGCGCCAGCAGCTTCTTAGCGACGAGTTACGAGCAGTACTTC. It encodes CASSFLATSYEQYF.

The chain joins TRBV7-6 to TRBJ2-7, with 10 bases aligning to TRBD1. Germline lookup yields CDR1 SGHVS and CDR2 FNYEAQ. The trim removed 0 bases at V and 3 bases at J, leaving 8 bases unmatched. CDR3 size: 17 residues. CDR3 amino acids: CASSLAPRTGGSYEQYF. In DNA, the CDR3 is TGTGCCAGCAGCTTAGCGCCCAGGACAGGGGGAAGCTACGAGCAGTACTTC. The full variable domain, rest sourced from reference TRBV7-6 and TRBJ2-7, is GAGVSQSPRYKVTKRGQDVALRCDPISGHVSLYWYRQALGQGPEFLTYFNYEAQQDKSGLPNDRFSAERPEGSISTLTIQRTEQRDSAMYRCASSLAPRTGGSYEQYFGPGTRLTVT.

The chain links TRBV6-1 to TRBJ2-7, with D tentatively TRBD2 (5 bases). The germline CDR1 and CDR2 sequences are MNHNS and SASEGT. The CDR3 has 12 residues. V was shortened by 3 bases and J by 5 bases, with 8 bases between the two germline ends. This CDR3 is CASSERLHEQYF. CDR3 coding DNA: TGTGCCAGCAGTGAGAGACTACACGAGCAGTACTTC.

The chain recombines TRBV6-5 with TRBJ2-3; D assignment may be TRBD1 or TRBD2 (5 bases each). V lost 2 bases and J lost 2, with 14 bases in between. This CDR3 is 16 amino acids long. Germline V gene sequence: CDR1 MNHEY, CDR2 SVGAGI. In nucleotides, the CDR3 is TGTGCCAGCAGTTACCAGGGACCGATTTACACAGATACGCAGTATTTT. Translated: CASSYQGPIYTDTQYF.

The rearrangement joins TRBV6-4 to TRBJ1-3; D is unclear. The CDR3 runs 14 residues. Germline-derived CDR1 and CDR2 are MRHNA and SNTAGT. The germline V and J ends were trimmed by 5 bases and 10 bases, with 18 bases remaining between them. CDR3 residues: CASSTTAGSRTIYF. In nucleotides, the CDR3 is TGTGCCAGCAGTACAACAGCCGGGTCAAGGACCATATATTTT.

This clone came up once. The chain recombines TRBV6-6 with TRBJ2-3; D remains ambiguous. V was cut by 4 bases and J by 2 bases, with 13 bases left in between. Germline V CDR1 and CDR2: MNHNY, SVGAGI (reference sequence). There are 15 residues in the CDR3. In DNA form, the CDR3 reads TGTGCCAGCAGTTCTCAGACAACAACCACAGATACGCAGTATTTT. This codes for CASSSQTTTTDTQYF.

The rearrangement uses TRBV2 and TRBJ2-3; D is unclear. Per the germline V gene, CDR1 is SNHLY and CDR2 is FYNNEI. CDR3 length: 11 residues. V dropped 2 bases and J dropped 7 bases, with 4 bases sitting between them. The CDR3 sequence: CASSELNTQYF. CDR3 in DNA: TGTGCCAGCAGTGAATTGAATACGCAGTATTTT.

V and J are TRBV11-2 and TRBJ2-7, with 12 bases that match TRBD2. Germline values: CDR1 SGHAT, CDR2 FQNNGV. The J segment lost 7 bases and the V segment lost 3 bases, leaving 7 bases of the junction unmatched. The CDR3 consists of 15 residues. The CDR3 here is CASSFWLAGGGEQYF. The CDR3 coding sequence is TGTGCCAGCAGCTTCTGGCTAGCGGGAGGGGGGGAGCAGTACTTC.

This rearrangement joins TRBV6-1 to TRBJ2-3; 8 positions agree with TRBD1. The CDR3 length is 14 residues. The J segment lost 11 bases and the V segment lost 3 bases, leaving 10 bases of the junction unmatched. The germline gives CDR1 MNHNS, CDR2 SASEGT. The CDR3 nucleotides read TGTGCCAGCAGTGACCCACCCAGGGGGCGCGGGCAGTATTTT. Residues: CASSDPPRGRGQYF.

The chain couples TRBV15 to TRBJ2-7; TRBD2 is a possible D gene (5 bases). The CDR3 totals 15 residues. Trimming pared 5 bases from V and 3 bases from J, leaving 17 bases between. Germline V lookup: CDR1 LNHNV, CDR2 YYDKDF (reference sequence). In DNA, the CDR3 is TGTGCCACCAGCGCGGAGTACGGGATTCTCTACGAGCAGTACTTC. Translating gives CATSAEYGILYEQYF. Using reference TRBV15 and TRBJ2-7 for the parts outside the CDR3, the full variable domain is DAMVIQNPRYQVTQFGKPVTLSCSQTLNHNVMYWYQQKSSQAPKLLFHYYDKDFNNEADTPDNFQSRRPNTSFCFLDIRSPGLGDTAMYLCATSAEYGILYEQYFGPGTRLTVT.

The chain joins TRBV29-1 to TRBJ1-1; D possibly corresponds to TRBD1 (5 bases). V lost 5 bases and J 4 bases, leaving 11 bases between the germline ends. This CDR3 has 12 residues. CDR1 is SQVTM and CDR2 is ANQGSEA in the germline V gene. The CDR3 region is CSVQRGSTEAFF. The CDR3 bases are TGCAGCGTTCAGCGGGGCAGCACTGAAGCTTTCTTT.

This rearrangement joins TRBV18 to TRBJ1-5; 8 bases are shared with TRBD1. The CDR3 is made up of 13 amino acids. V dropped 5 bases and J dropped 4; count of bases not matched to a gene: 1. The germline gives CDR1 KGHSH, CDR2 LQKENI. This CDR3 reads CASSYRGNQPQHF. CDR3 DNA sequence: TGTGCCAGCTCATACAGGGGGAATCAGCCCCAGCATTTT. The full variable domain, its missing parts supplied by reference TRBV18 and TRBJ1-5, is NAGVMQNPRHLVRRRGQEARLRCSPMKGHSHVYWYRQLPEEGLKFMVYLQKENIIDESGMPKERFSAEFPKEGPSILRIQQVVRGDSAAYFCASSYRGNQPQHFGDGTRLSIL.

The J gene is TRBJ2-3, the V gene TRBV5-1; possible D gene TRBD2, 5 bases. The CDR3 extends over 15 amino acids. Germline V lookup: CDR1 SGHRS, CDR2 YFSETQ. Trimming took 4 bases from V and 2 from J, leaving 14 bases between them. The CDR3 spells CASSEAGGSTDTQYF. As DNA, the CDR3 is TGCGCCAGCAGCGAGGCGGGCGGATCCACAGATACGCAGTATTTT.